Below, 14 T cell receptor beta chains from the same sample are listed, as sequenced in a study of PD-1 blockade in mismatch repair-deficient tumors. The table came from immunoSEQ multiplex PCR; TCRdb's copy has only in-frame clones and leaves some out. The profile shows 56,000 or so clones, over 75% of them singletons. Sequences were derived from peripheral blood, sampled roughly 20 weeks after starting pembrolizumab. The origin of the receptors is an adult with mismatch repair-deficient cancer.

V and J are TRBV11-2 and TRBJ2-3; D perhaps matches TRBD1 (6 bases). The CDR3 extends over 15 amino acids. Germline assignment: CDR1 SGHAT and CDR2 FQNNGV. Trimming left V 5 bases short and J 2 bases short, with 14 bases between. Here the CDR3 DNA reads TGTGCCAGCAGCCCGGGCCGACAGGACACAGATACGCAGTATTTT. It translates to CASSPGRQDTDTQYF.

CDR3 sequence: CASSLDPLGALNTGELFF. The CDR3 coding sequence is TGTGCCAGCAGCTTAGATCCTTTGGGGGCCCTAAACACCGGGGAGCTGTTTTTT. The chain couples TRBV11-3 to TRBJ2-2; D is possibly TRBD1 (6 bases). The germline CDR1 and CDR2 sequences are SGHNT and YENEEA. Between the trimmed V and J ends, which lost 0 bases and 2 bases, there was a span of 16 bases. CDR3 size: 18 residues.

This CDR3 is CASRGTRGNTIYF. The CDR3, as DNA: TGTGCCAGCAGGGGGACAAGGGGAAACACCATATATTTT. The V call is TRBV2, the J call TRBJ1-3; a weak D match, TRBD1 (6 bases). Germline V gives CDR1 SNHLY, CDR2 FYNNEI. V lost 6 bases and J lost 4, with 10 bases in between. CDR3 length equals 13 residues.

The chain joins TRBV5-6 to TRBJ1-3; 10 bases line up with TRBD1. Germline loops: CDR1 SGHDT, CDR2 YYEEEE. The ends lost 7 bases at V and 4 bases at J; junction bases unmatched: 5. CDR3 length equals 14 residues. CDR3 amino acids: CASGGQGGGNTIYF. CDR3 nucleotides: TGTGCCAGCGGCGGACAGGGGGGAGGAAACACCATATATTTT. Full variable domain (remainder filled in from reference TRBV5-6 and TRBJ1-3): DAGVTQSPTHLIKTRGQQVTLRCSPKSGHDTVSWYQQALGQGPQFIFQYYEEEERQRGNFPDRFSGHQFPNYSSELNVNALLLGDSALYLCASGGQGGGNTIYFGEGSWLTVV.

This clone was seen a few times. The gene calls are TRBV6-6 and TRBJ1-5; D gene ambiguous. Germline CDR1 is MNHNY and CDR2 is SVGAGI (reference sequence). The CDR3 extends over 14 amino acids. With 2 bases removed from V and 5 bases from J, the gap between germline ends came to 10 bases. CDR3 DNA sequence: TGTGCCAGCAGTTACCCGTGGGAGCATCAGCCCCAGCATTTT. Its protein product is CASSYPWEHQPQHF.

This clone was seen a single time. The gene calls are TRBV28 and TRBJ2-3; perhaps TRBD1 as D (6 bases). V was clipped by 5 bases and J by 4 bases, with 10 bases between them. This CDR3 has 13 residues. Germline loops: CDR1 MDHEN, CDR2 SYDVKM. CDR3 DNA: TGTGCCAGCAGTAAGCAGGGGCCAGATACGCAGTATTTT. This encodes CASSKQGPDTQYF.

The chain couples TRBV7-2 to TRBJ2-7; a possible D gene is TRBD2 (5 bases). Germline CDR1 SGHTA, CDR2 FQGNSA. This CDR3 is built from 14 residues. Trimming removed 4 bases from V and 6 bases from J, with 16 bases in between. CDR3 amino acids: CASSSSTSFSEQYF. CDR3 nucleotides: TGTGCCAGCAGCTCATCAACTAGTTTCAGCGAGCAGTACTTC.

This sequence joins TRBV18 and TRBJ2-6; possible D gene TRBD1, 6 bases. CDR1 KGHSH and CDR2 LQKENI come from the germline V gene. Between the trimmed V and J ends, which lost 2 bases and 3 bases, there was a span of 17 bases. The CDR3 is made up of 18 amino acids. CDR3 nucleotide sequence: TGTGCCAGCTCACCAAACGGGCAGGGGATGATTGGGGCCAACGTCCTGACTTTC. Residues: CASSPNGQGMIGANVLTF. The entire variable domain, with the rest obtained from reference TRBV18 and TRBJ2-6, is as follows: NAGVMQNPRHLVRRRGQEARLRCSPMKGHSHVYWYRQLPEEGLKFMVYLQKENIIDESGMPKERFSAEFPKEGPSILRIQQVVRGDSAAYFCASSPNGQGMIGANVLTFGAGSRLTVL.

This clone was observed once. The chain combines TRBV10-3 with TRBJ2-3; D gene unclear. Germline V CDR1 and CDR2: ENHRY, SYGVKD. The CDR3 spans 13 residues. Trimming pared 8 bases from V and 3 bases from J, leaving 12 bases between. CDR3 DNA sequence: TGTGCCATCTATCGGTCTAAAACAGATACGCAGTATTTT. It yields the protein CAIYRSKTDTQYF.

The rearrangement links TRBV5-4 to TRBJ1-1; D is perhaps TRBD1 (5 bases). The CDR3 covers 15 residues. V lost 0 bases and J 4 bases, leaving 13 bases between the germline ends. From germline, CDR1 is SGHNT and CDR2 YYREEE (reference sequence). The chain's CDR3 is CASSLVAGLTTEAFF. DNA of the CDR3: TGTGCCAGCAGCTTGGTAGCAGGGCTGACCACTGAAGCTTTCTTT.

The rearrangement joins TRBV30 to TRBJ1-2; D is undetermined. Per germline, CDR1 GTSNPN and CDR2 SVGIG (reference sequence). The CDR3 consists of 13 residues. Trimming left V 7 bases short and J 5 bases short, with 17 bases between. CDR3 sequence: CALRASMGYGYTF. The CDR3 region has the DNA TGTGCCTTGCGAGCCAGCATGGGGTATGGCTACACCTTC.

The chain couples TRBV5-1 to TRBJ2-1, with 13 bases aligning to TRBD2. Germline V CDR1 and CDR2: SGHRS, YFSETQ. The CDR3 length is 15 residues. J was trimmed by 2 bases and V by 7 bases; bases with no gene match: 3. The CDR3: CASRLAGGPYNEQFF. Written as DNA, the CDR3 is TGCGCCAGCCGACTAGCGGGAGGTCCCTACAATGAGCAGTTCTTC.

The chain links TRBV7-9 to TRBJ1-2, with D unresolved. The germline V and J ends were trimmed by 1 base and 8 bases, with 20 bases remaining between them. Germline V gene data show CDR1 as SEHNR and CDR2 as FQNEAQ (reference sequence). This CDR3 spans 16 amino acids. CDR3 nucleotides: TGTGCCAGCAGCTTAGGGTCGGGCGGCGGGAACCTCGGCTACACCTTC. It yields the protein CASSLGSGGGNLGYTF.

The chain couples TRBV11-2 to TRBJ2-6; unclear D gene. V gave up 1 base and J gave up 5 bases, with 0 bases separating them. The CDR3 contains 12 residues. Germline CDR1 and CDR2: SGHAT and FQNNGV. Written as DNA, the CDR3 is TGTGCCAGCAGCTTAGGGGCCAACGTCCTGACTTTC. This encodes CASSLGANVLTF. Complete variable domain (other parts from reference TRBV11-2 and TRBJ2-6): EAGVAQSPRYKIIEKRQSVAFWCNPISGHATLYWYQQILGQGPKLLIQFQNNGVVDDSQLPKDRFSAERLKGVDSTLKIQPAKLEDSAVYLCASSLGANVLTFGAGSRLTVL.